This T cell receptor (beta chain) came from a study of shared clonotypes between healthy human individuals. The CDR3 loop spans 14 amino acids. V lost 8 bases, J lost 4 bases, and 5 bases stayed unmatched. The germline V gene has CDR1 LNHNV and CDR2 YYDKDF (reference sequence). General study results and limits: Rarefaction analysis demonstrated incomplete sorted-subset sequencing notwithstanding large depth.

Selected positively for CCR7 and CD45RO-negative, naive CD8 cells excluded terminally differentiated effector memory CD45RA+ cells. Sequencing was performed with immunoSEQ multiplex PCR; in TCRdb, only in-frame clones are kept and a portion is missing. The table records around 650,000 clones, approximately 96% of them present only once. As concerns this clone: No antigen is known for it.

The sample was naive CD8+ T cells sorted from blood. The TCR comes from a woman aged 25-40 years in good health. The chain uses TRBV15 and TRBJ1-5, with 10 bases that match TRBD1. The CDR3: CATLEDRGNQPQHF. The CDR3 DNA reads TGTGCCACCCTTGAGGACAGGGGGAATCAGCCCCAGCATTTT.